This TCR beta chain was recovered during a study of T cells in tumors after PD-1 blockade. Across the whole study: A subset received ongoing vismodegib 150 mg daily alongside anti-PD-1 therapy.

Assay used: immunoSEQ multiplex PCR; TCRdb lists only in-frame clones, some missing. Of 15,000 or so clones listed, over 75% are singletons. Trimming removed 1 base from V and 6 bases from J; junction bases left unmatched: 1. The CDR3 consists of 14 residues. Germline V lookup: CDR1 SGHNT, CDR2 YYREEE (reference sequence). The chain uses TRBV5-4 and TRBJ2-1, with 10 positions matching TRBD1. The TCR was taken from a human donor with basal cell carcinoma. Sequencing was performed on PBMCs, taken after anti-PD-1 treatment. The CDR3 loop reads CASSLRTGGNEQFF. In DNA form, the CDR3 reads TGTGCCAGCAGCTTGCGGACAGGGGGCAATGAGCAGTTCTTC.